A selection of T cell receptor beta chains follows, all from one sample in a study of blood T cells in healthy people across ages. MiXCR, applied by TCRdb to the 5' RACE reads, yields one record per CDR3 protein. Here the sample spans more than 650,000 distinct CDR3 sequences, over 20% being singletons. Material: blood. The origin of the receptors is an older man in good health. Both conserved end residues are part of each CDR3. The order of the fields is V gene, J gene, CDR3 length, clone size, D gene, CDR3 DNA, CDR3 protein. The D gene is left open where the match is weak. A clone size is listed for some rows: how often the clone was seen (once, few, many), or a class if it is expanded.

V gene: TRBV7-8; J gene: TRBJ2-3; CDR3 length: 15; clone size: -; D gene: -; CDR3 DNA: TGTGCCAGCAGCCCTACTAGGTCTAGCACAGATACGCAGTATTTT; CDR3 protein: CASSPTRSSTDTQYF
V gene: TRBV2; J gene: TRBJ1-1; CDR3 length: 13; clone size: once; D gene: -; CDR3 DNA: TGTGCCTCCGCCGGGCGCAGGAACACTGAAGCTTTCTTT; CDR3 protein: CASAGRRNTEAFF
V gene: TRBV5-1; J gene: TRBJ1-3; CDR3 length: 15; clone size: -; D gene: TRBD1; CDR3 DNA: TGCGCCAGCAGCCTAGGGACAGCTTCTGGAAACACCATATATTTT; CDR3 protein: CASSLGTASGNTIYF
V gene: TRBV5-1; J gene: TRBJ1-3; CDR3 length: 14; clone size: -; D gene: -; CDR3 DNA: TGCGCCAGCAGCCTACTGGATCCTGAAAACACCATATATTTT; CDR3 protein: CASSLLDPENTIYF
V gene: TRBV20-1; J gene: TRBJ2-1; CDR3 length: 12; clone size: few; D gene: -; CDR3 DNA: TGCAGTGCTAGAGATCACTACAATGAGCAGTTCTTC; CDR3 protein: CSARDHYNEQFF
V gene: TRBV29-1; J gene: TRBJ2-3; CDR3 length: 13; clone size: few; D gene: -; CDR3 DNA: TGCAGCGTAGGGGTGCCCCTCACAGATACGCAGTATTTT; CDR3 protein: CSVGVPLTDTQYF
V gene: TRBV28; J gene: TRBJ2-2; CDR3 length: 15; clone size: -; D gene: -; CDR3 DNA: TGTGCCAGCAGTTTTCCCAGAGAGAACACCGGGGAGCTGTTTTTT; CDR3 protein: CASSFPRENTGELFF
V gene: TRBV6-6; J gene: TRBJ1-4; CDR3 length: 13; clone size: -; D gene: -; CDR3 DNA: TGTGCCAGCGGGGGGGTCTTCAATGAAAAACTGTTTTTT; CDR3 protein: CASGGVFNEKLFF
V gene: TRBV5-6; J gene: TRBJ1-5; CDR3 length: 18; clone size: -; D gene: -; CDR3 DNA: TGTGCCAGCAGCTTAGGCAGGGGAGGACTCCAGGCTCAGCTGGCCCAGCATTTT; CDR3 protein: CASSLGRGGLQAQLAQHF
V gene: TRBV12-3/TRBV12-4; J gene: TRBJ1-5; CDR3 length: 14; clone size: few; D gene: -; CDR3 DNA: TGTGCCAGCAGCCGGATCGGGGGACGGCAGCCCCAGCATTTT; CDR3 protein: CASSRIGGRQPQHF
V gene: TRBV20-1; J gene: TRBJ1-5; CDR3 length: 13; clone size: -; D gene: -; CDR3 DNA: TGCAGTGCTAGATTGGGGCTTCATCAGCCCCAGCATTTT; CDR3 protein: CSARLGLHQPQHF
V gene: TRBV11-2; J gene: TRBJ2-1; CDR3 length: 16; clone size: few; D gene: TRBD2; CDR3 DNA: TGTGCCAGCAGCCCGGCGACTAGCGGGAGGTTGAATGAGCAGTTCTTC; CDR3 protein: CASSPATSGRLNEQFF
V gene: TRBV7-2; J gene: TRBJ2-5; CDR3 length: 16; clone size: -; D gene: -; CDR3 DNA: TGTGCCAGCAGCAGTATTCTCGGGACGAACCAAGAGACCCAGTACTTC; CDR3 protein: CASSSILGTNQETQYF
V gene: TRBV12-3/TRBV12-4; J gene: TRBJ1-4; CDR3 length: 13; clone size: few; D gene: -; CDR3 DNA: TGTGCCAGCACCAAACGAAGAGAGGAAAAACTGTTTTTT; CDR3 protein: CASTKRREEKLFF
V gene: TRBV20-1; J gene: TRBJ1-4; CDR3 length: 13; clone size: -; D gene: TRBD1; CDR3 DNA: TGCAGTGCTAGGATGCCAGGGGGCGAAAAACTGTTTTTT; CDR3 protein: CSARMPGGEKLFF
V gene: TRBV11-2; J gene: TRBJ2-1; CDR3 length: 14; clone size: -; D gene: TRBD1; CDR3 DNA: TGTGCCAGCAGCTTCCGGGACAGGGGCGATGAGCAGTTCTTC; CDR3 protein: CASSFRDRGDEQFF
V gene: TRBV20-1; J gene: TRBJ1-1; CDR3 length: 14; clone size: few; D gene: -; CDR3 DNA: TGCAGTGCTACGGTGCTACAGCTTAACACTGAAGCTTTCTTT; CDR3 protein: CSATVLQLNTEAFF
V gene: TRBV7-7; J gene: TRBJ2-1; CDR3 length: 13; clone size: -; D gene: -; CDR3 DNA: TGTGCCAGCAGCTTAGCCCAGGGCAATGAGCAGTTCTTC; CDR3 protein: CASSLAQGNEQFF
V gene: TRBV2; J gene: TRBJ1-2; CDR3 length: 15; clone size: few; D gene: -; CDR3 DNA: TGTGCCAGCAGTGTGCTCGGGGAAGGGGACTATGGCTACACCTTC; CDR3 protein: CASSVLGEGDYGYTF
V gene: TRBV12-3/TRBV12-4; J gene: TRBJ1-3; CDR3 length: 14; clone size: -; D gene: -; CDR3 DNA: TGTGCCACCATGTTGGGGCAATCTGGAAACACCATATATTTT; CDR3 protein: CATMLGQSGNTIYF
V gene: TRBV6-5; J gene: TRBJ2-3; CDR3 length: 12; clone size: many; D gene: -; CDR3 DNA: TGTGCCAGCAGTTATCTGGGAGATACGCAGTATTTT; CDR3 protein: CASSYLGDTQYF
V gene: TRBV19; J gene: TRBJ1-2; CDR3 length: 14; clone size: -; D gene: -; CDR3 DNA: TGTGCCAGTATCCCAGGACAGTCCGGCGATGGCTACACCTTC; CDR3 protein: CASIPGQSGDGYTF
V gene: TRBV14; J gene: TRBJ2-7; CDR3 length: 13; clone size: few; D gene: -; CDR3 DNA: TGTGCCAGCAGCCACAGAACCGCCTACGAGCAGTACTTC; CDR3 protein: CASSHRTAYEQYF
V gene: TRBV7-3; J gene: TRBJ2-3; CDR3 length: 18; clone size: -; D gene: -; CDR3 DNA: TGTGCCAGCAGCTTTTGGGGTCCCGGGACAACTAGCACAGATACGCAGTATTTT; CDR3 protein: CASSFWGPGTTSTDTQYF
V gene: TRBV20-1; J gene: TRBJ2-1; CDR3 length: 13; clone size: few; D gene: -; CDR3 DNA: TGCAGTGCTAGTACAGGGCGACTAGATGAGCAGTTCTTC; CDR3 protein: CSASTGRLDEQFF
V gene: TRBV29-1; J gene: TRBJ2-5; CDR3 length: 14; clone size: few; D gene: TRBD2; CDR3 DNA: TGCAGCGCCCGGACTAGCGGGAGCGGAGAGACCCAGTACTTC; CDR3 protein: CSARTSGSGETQYF
V gene: TRBV24-1; J gene: TRBJ1-4; CDR3 length: 12; clone size: -; D gene: -; CDR3 DNA: TGTGCCACCAGCAGGGGCGGTGAAAAACTGTTTTTT; CDR3 protein: CATSRGGEKLFF
V gene: TRBV6-6; J gene: TRBJ2-1; CDR3 length: 14; clone size: -; D gene: TRBD2; CDR3 DNA: TGTGCCAGCAGTAGCGGGGGCCTTTACAATGAGCAGTTCTTC; CDR3 protein: CASSSGGLYNEQFF
V gene: TRBV6-5; J gene: TRBJ1-1; CDR3 length: 14; clone size: -; D gene: -; CDR3 DNA: TGTGCCAGCAGGAGTCGGGGTGGGGACACTGAAGCTTTCTTT; CDR3 protein: CASRSRGGDTEAFF
V gene: TRBV6-2/TRBV6-3; J gene: TRBJ2-2; CDR3 length: 15; clone size: -; D gene: TRBD1; CDR3 DNA: TGTGCCAGCAGGCCGGGACAGAAGAACACCGGGGAGCTGTTTTTT; CDR3 protein: CASRPGQKNTGELFF